The TCR beta chain under discussion was sequenced for a study of blood T cell repertoires in COVID-19. Study-level information: Specimens from acute and convalescent COVID-19 originated in the United States, Italy and Spain. T cells, B-cell-depleted T cells, or PBMCs supplied cDNA or gDNA.

CDR3 length: 14 amino acids. The V end was cut by 3 bases, the J end by 1 base, with 7 bases between. Germline loops: CDR1 MDHEN, CDR2 SYDVKM. A PCR-confirmed or clinician-diagnosed COVID-19 case had contacted exposed participants within 2 weeks of entry. Profiling relied on immunoSEQ multiplex PCR, and the TCRdb table lists in-frame clones only, not all of them. The sample has under 250,000 clones, 80% to 90% seen once. Details on this clone: This CDR3 is also generated by other DNA sequences in the sample.

This sequence joins TRBV28 and TRBJ1-5, with D perhaps TRBD1 (5 bases). This receptor was identified in a woman aged 40 to 50 who had been exposed to COVID-19. Specimen: PBMCs or T cells enriched from blood (not recorded which). In DNA, the CDR3 is TGTGCCAGCAGTTTGGGGGGAAGCAATCAGCCCCAGCATTTT. It is translated as CASSLGGSNQPQHF.